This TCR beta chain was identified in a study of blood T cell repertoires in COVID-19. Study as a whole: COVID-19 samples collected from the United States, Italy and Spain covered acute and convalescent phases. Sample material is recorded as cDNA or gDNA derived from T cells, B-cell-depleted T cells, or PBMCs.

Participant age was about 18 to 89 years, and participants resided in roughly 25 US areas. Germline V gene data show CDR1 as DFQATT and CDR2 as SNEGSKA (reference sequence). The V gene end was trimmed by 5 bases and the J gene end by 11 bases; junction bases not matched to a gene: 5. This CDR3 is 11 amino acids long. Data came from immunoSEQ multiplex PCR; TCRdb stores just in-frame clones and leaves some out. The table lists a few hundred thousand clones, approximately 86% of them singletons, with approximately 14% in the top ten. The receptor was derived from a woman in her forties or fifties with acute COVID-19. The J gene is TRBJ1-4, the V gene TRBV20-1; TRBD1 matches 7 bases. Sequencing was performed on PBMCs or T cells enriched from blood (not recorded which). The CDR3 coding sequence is TGCAGTGCTCCCCAGGGGGAGAAACTGTTTTTT. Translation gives CSAPQGEKLFF.